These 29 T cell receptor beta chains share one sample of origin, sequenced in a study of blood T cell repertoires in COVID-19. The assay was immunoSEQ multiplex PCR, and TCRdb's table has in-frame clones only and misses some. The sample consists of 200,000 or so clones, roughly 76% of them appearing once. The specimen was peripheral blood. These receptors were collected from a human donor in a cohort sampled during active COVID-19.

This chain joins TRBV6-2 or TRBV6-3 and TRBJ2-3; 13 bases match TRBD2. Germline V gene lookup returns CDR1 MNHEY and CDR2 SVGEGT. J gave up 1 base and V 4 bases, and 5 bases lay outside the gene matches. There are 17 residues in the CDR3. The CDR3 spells CASSFGLAGVGTDTQYF. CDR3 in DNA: TGTGCCAGCAGTTTCGGACTAGCGGGAGTCGGCACAGATACGCAGTATTTT.

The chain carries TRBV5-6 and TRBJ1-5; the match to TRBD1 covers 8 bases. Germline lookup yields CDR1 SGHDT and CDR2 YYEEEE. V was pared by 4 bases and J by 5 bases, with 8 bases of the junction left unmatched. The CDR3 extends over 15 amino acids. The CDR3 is CASSLRQGPDQPQHF. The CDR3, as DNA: TGTGCCAGCAGCCTTAGACAGGGGCCGGATCAGCCCCAGCATTTT.

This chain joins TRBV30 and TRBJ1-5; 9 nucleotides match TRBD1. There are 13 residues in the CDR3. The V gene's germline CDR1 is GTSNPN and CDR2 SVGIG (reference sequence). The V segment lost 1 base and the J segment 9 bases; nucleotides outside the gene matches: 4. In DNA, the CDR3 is TGTGCCTGGAGTGGCACAGGGGGCATGCCCCAGCATTTT. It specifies CAWSGTGGMPQHF.

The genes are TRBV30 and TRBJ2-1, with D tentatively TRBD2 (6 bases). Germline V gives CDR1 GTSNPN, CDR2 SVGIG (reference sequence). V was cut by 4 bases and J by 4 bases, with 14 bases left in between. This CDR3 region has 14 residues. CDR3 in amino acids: CAWNPGLLYNEQFF. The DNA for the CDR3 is TGTGCCTGGAATCCGGGACTCTTATACAATGAGCAGTTCTTC. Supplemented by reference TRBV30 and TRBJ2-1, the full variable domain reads SQTIHQWPATLVQPVGSPLSLECTVEGTSNPNLYWYRQAAGRGLQLLFYSVGIGQISSEVPQNLSASRPQDRQFILSSKKLLLSDSGFYLCAWNPGLLYNEQFFGPGTRLTVL.

CDR3 sequence reads: CASSPLRAGGLSDTQYF. CDR3 in DNA: TGTGCCAGCAGCCCACTGAGGGCAGGGGGCTTATCAGATACGCAGTATTTT. This chain joins TRBV7-3 and TRBJ2-3; 8 positions match TRBD1. J gave up 4 bases and V 5 bases, and 14 bases lay outside the gene matches. In germline, CDR1 is SGHTA, CDR2 FQGTGA. The CDR3 loop spans 17 amino acids.

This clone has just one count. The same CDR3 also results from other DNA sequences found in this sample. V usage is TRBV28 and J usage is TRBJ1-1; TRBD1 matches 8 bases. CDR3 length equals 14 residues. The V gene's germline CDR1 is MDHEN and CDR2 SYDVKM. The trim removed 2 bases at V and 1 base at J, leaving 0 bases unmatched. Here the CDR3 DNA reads TGTGCCAGCAGTTTAGGACAGGGGAACACTGAAGCTTTCTTT. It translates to CASSLGQGNTEAFF.

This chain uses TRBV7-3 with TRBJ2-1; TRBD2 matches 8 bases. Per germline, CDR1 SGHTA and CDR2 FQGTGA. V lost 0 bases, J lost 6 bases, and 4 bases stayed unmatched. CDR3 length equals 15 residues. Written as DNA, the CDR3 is TGTGCCAGCAGCTTAACCGGGAGGGCCCCCAATGAGCAGTTCTTC. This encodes CASSLTGRAPNEQFF.

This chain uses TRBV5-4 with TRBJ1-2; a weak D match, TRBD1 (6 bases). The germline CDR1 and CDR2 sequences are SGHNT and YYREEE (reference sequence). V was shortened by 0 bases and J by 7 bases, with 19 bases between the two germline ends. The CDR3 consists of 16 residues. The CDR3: CASSLDLGGRGGGYTF. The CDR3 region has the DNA TGTGCCAGCAGCTTGGACCTGGGGGGGCGCGGTGGTGGCTACACCTTC.

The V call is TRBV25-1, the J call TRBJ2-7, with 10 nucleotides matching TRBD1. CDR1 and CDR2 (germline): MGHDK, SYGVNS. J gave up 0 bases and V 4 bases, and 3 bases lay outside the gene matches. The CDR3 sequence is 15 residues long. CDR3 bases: TGTGCCAGCAGTGTCCGACAGGGGGCCTCCTACGAGCAGTACTTC. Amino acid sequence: CASSVRQGASYEQYF.

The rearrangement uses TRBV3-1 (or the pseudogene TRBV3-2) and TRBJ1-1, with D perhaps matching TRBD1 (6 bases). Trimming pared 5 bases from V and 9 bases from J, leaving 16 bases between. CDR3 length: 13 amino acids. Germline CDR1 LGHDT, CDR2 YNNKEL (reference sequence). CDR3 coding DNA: TGTGCCAGCAGCGGGACAACTCAGGACAAAGCTTTCTTT. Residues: CASSGTTQDKAFF.

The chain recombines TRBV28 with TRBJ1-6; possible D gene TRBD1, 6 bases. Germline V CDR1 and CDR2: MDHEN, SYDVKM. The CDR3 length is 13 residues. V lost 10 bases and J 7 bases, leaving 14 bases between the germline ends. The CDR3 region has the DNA TGTGCCATACTACAGGGACGAAATTCACCCCTCCACTTT. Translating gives CAILQGRNSPLHF.

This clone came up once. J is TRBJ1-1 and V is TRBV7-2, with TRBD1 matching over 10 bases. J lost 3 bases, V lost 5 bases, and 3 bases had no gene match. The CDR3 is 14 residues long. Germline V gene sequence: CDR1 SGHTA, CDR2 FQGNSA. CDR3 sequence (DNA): TGTGCCAGCAGCCCGGACAGGGGGGACACTGAAGCTTTCTTT. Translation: CASSPDRGDTEAFF.

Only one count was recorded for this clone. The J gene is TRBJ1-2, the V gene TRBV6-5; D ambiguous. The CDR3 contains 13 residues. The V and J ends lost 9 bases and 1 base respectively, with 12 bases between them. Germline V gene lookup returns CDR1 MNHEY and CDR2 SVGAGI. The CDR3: CASLRVFNYGYTF. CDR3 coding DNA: TGTGCCAGTCTGAGGGTTTTTAACTATGGCTACACCTTC.

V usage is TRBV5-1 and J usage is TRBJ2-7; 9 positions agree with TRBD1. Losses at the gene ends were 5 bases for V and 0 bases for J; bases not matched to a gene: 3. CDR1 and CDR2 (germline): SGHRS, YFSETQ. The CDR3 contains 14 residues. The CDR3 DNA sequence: TGCGCCAGCAGACAGGGGGCCGCCTCCTACGAGCAGTACTTC. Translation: CASRQGAASYEQYF.

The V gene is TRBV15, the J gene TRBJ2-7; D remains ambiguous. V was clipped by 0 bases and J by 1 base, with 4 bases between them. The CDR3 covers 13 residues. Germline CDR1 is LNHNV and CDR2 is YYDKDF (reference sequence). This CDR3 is CATSRERSYEQYF. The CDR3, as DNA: TGTGCCACCAGCAGAGAACGGTCCTACGAGCAGTACTTC.

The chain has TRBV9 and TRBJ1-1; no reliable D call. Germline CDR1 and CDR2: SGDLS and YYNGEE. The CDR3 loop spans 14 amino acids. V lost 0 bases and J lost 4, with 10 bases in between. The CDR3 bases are TGTGCCAGCAGCGTAGAGGGTGAGGGCACTGAAGCTTTCTTT. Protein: CASSVEGEGTEAFF.

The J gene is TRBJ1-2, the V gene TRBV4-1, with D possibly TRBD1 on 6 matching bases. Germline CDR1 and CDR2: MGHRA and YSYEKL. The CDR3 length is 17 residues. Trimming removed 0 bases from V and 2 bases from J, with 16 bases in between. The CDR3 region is CASSQDYWEGGNYGYTF. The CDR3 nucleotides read TGCGCCAGCAGCCAAGACTACTGGGAGGGGGGGAACTATGGCTACACCTTC.

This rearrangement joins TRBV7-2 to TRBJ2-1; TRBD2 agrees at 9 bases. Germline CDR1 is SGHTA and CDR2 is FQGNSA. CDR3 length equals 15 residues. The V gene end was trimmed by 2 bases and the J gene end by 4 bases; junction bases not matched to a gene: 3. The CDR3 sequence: CASSLTSGQYNEQFF. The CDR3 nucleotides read TGTGCCAGCAGCTTAACTAGCGGGCAATACAATGAGCAGTTCTTC. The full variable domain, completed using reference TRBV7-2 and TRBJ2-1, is GAGVSQSPSNKVTEKGKDVELRCDPISGHTALYWYRQSLGQGLEFLIYFQGNSAPDKSGLPSDRFSAERTGGSVSTLTIQRTQQEDSAVYLCASSLTSGQYNEQFFGPGTRLTVL.

The CDR3 loop is CATSDLSGSKNEQFF. DNA of the CDR3: TGTGCCACCAGTGATTTGAGCGGGAGCAAGAATGAGCAGTTCTTC. The V gene is TRBV24-1, the J gene TRBJ2-1; 8 positions agree with TRBD2. The ends lost 0 bases at V and 7 bases at J; junction bases unmatched: 4. Per germline, CDR1 KGHDR and CDR2 SFDVKD. This CDR3 is built from 15 residues.

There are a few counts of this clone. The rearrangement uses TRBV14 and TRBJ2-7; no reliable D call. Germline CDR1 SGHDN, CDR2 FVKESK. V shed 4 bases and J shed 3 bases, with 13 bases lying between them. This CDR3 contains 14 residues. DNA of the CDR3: TGTGCCAGCAGCCCCGTTGGAGTAAGCTACGAGCAGTACTTC. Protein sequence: CASSPVGVSYEQYF.

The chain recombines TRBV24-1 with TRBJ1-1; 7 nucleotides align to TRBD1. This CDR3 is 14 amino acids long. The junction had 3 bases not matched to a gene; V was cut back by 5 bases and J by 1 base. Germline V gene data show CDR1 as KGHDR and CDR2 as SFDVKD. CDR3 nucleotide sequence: TGTGCCACCAGTGGGACAGGCGGGAACACTGAAGCTTTCTTT. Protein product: CATSGTGGNTEAFF.

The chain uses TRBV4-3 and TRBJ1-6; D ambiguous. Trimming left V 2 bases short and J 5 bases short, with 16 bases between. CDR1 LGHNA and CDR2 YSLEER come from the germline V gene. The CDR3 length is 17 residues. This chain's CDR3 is CASSQSLHQGDNSPLHF. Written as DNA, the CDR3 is TGCGCCAGCAGCCAATCCTTACATCAAGGAGATAATTCACCCCTCCACTTT.

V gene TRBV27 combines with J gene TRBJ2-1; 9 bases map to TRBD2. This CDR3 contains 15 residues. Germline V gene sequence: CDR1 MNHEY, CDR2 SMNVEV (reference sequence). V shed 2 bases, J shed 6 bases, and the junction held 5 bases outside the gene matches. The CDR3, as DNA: TGTGCCAGCAGTTTAATGCCTAGCGGGGCCAATGAGCAGTTCTTC. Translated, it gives CASSLMPSGANEQFF.

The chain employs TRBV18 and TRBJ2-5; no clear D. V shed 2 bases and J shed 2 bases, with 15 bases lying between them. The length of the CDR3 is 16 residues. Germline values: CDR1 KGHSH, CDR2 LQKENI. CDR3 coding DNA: TGTGCCAGCTCACCAAGAAGGATAGCTGGGCAAGAGACCCAGTACTTC. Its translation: CASSPRRIAGQETQYF.

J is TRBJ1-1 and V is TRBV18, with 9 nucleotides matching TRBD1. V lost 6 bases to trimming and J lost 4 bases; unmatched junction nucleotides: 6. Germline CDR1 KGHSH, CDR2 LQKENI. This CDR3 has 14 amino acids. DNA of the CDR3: TGTGCCAGCTCGCGACAGGACAGGGGCACTGAAGCTTTCTTT. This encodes CASSRQDRGTEAFF.

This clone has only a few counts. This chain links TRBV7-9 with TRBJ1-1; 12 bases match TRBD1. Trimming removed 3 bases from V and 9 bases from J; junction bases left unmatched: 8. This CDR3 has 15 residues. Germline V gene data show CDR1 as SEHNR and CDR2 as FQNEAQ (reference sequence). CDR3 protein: CASSFPGQGASQAFF. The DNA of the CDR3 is TGTGCCAGCAGCTTCCCGGGACAGGGGGCTTCTCAAGCTTTCTTT.

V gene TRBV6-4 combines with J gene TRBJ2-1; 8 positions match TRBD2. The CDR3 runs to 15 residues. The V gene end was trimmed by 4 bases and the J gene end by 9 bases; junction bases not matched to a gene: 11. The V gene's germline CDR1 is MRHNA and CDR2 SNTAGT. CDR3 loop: CASSAHPGLESEQFF. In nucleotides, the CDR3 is TGTGCCAGCAGTGCTCACCCGGGACTAGAAAGTGAGCAGTTCTTC.

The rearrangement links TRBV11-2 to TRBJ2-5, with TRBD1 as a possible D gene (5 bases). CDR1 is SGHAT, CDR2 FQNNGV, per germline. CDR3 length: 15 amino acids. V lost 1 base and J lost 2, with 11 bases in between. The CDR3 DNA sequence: TGTGCCAGCAGCTTAGGAGTGCGGACACAAGAGACCCAGTACTTC. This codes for CASSLGVRTQETQYF.

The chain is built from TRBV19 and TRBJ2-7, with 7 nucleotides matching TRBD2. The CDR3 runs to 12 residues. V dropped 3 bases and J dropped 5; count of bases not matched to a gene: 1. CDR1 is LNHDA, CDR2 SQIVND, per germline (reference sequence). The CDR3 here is CASSMGGNEQYF. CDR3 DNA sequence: TGTGCCAGTAGTATGGGAGGGAACGAGCAGTACTTC.